Listed below are T cell receptor beta chains from one sample, sequenced in a study of beta chain features in type 1 diabetes. The data were produced by immunoSEQ multiplex PCR, yet TCRdb's version contains in-frame clones alone and is incomplete. The sample lists under 800,000 clones; roughly a sixth were seen once. Source material: naive CD4+ T cells from blood. These receptors were obtained from a young man in good health. Both conserved end residues are part of each CDR3. The order of the fields is clone size, D gene, V gene, J gene, CDR3 protein, CDR3 DNA. The D gene is left open where the match is weak. Size is omitted from some rows. Given values are once, few, many or a class for expanded clones.

size: .
D: TRBD1
V: TRBV5-4
J: TRBJ1-1
CDR3: CASRFGGQGLMNTEAFF
DNA: TGTGCCAGCAGGTTTGGGGGACAGGGGCTCATGAACACTGAAGCTTTCTTT

size: few
D: TRBD1
V: TRBV29-1
J: TRBJ1-2
CDR3: CSVDGFGNRDRQREANYGYTF
DNA: TGCAGCGTCGATGGGTTTGGAAACCGGGACAGGCAAAGAGAAGCTAACTATGGCTACACCTTC

size: few
D: .
V: TRBV25-1
J: TRBJ2-7
CDR3: CASSPSGVSYEQYF
DNA: TGTGCCAGCAGTCCCTCGGGCGTTTCCTACGAGCAGTACTTC

size: few
D: TRBD2
V: TRBV5-5
J: TRBJ2-1
CDR3: CASSLGLAGPPKQFF
DNA: TGTGCCAGCAGCTTGGGCCTAGCGGGACCCCCTAAGCAGTTCTTC

size: few
D: .
V: TRBV29-1
J: TRBJ2-7
CDR3: CSVLAGGGLYEQYF
DNA: TGCAGCGTTCTGGCCGGGGGCGGCCTCTACGAGCAGTACTTC

size: few
D: .
V: TRBV27
J: TRBJ1-2
CDR3: CASSLSGSNYGYTF
DNA: TGTGCCAGCAGTTTATCGGGGAGTAACTATGGCTACACCTTC

size: few
D: .
V: TRBV20-1
J: TRBJ1-4
CDR3: CSARDREKLFF
DNA: TGCAGTGCTAGGGATAGGGAAAAACTGTTTTTT

size: few
D: .
V: TRBV5-6
J: TRBJ2-7
CDR3: CASSLTGSSEQYF
DNA: TGTGCCAGCAGCTTGACAGGGTCGAGTGAGCAGTACTTC

size: .
D: .
V: TRBV29-1
J: TRBJ2-7
CDR3: CSVASSYEQYF
DNA: TGCAGCGTGGCGAGCTCCTACGAGCAGTACTTC

size: few
D: .
V: TRBV7-9
J: TRBJ1-1
CDR3: CASSLTALNTEAFF
DNA: TGTGCCAGCAGCCTCACGGCTTTGAACACTGAAGCTTTCTTT

size: few
D: TRBD2
V: TRBV7-6
J: TRBJ2-1
CDR3: CASSFGLAGVNEQFF
DNA: TGTGCCAGCAGCTTTGGACTAGCGGGAGTCAATGAGCAGTTCTTC

size: .
D: .
V: TRBV5-1
J: TRBJ2-5
CDR3: CASSFSGASGQETQYF
DNA: TGCGCCAGCAGCTTTTCAGGGGCGTCGGGACAAGAGACCCAGTACTTC

size: few
D: .
V: TRBV27
J: TRBJ1-1
CDR3: CASSFDLNTEAFF
DNA: TGTGCCAGCAGTTTCGACCTGAACACTGAAGCTTTCTTT

size: .
D: .
V: TRBV6-5
J: TRBJ2-1
CDR3: CASWTGSPSYNEQFF
DNA: TGTGCCAGCTGGACGGGCTCTCCCTCCTACAATGAGCAGTTCTTC

size: .
D: .
V: TRBV7-2
J: TRBJ2-7
CDR3: CASSEQIPSNEQYF
DNA: TGTGCCAGCAGCGAACAGATTCCGTCCAACGAGCAGTACTTC